These T cell receptor beta chains were read from a single sample in a study of identical twins. TCRdb fed the 5' RACE reads into MiXCR, producing one record per CDR3 protein. In the table there are more than 1.5 million distinct CDR3 sequences, roughly 35% of which are singletons. Material for sequencing was cord blood. These receptors were collected from a newborn girl in good health. Both conserved end residues are part of each CDR3. D genes are given only for firm matches. Size is stated for part of the rows, as once, few or many counts, or as a class when the clone is expanded.

V gene	D gene	J gene	clone size	CDR3 DNA	CDR3 protein
TRBV20-1	TRBD2	TRBJ2-3	NA	TGCAGTGCTGCGGGACTAGCGGGGGTCCCAGATACGCAGTATTTT	CSAAGLAGVPDTQYF
TRBV3-1	TRBD1	TRBJ1-6	few	TGTGCCAGCAGCCAAGGCGGAGGGGGCAGGGGTTCACCCCTCCACTTT	CASSQGGGGRGSPLHF
TRBV6-5	TRBD2	TRBJ2-1	NA	TGTGCCAGCAGGGCAGCGGGAGTAAGTGAGCAGTTCTTC	CASRAAGVSEQFF
TRBV27	TRBD1	TRBJ1-1	few	TGTGCCAGCAGTTTACAGGGGGGTAGGGCTGAAGCTTTCTTT	CASSLQGGRAEAFF
TRBV24-1	NA	TRBJ2-7	NA	TGTGCCACCAGTGATTTTGGGGGTTCGGGATACAATGAGCAGTACTTC	CATSDFGGSGYNEQYF
TRBV20-1	TRBD2	TRBJ2-1	once	TGCAGTGCTAGAGATGCTTCGCGGGAGGGGTCCTACAATGAGCAGTTCTTC	CSARDASREGSYNEQFF
TRBV4-1	TRBD1	TRBJ2-1	NA	TGCGCCAGCAGGACTCCCGGGACAGGGAAGTCCAAGGCCTACAATGAGCAGTTCTTC	CASRTPGTGKSKAYNEQFF
TRBV12-3/TRBV12-4	TRBD2	TRBJ2-1	NA	TGTGCCAGCTTACTAGCGGGGTTTTACAATGAGCAGTTCTTC	CASLLAGFYNEQFF
TRBV4-1	TRBD2	TRBJ2-7	NA	TGCGCCAGCAGCCAATATCTTGCTAGCGGGGGGCGGAATGAGCAGTACTTC	CASSQYLASGGRNEQYF
TRBV10-3	TRBD2	TRBJ2-2	NA	TGTGCCATCAGTGAGTCGGGACTAGCGGGGATCACCGGGGAGCTGTTTTTT	CAISESGLAGITGELFF
TRBV3-1	TRBD1	TRBJ2-7	NA	TGTGCCAGCAGCCGAGACAGGGGGCCGATGTGGGAGCGGTACTTC	CASSRDRGPMWERYF
TRBV7-8	NA	TRBJ1-4	NA	TGTGCCAGCAGCTTAAGAACTCCCGGGGAAAAACTGTTTTTT	CASSLRTPGEKLFF
TRBV2	TRBD1	TRBJ1-1	NA	TGTGCCAGCAACGGACAGGCCACTGAAGCTTTCTTT	CASNGQATEAFF
TRBV24-1	NA	TRBJ1-2	few	TGTGCCACCGCGGACAGATATAATGGCTACACCTTC	CATADRYNGYTF
TRBV20-1	NA	TRBJ2-5	NA	TGCAGTGCTGGAGATCCCCCGACCCAGTACTTC	CSAGDPPTQYF
TRBV4-2	NA	TRBJ1-2	NA	TGTGCCAGCAGCCACGGCTTCTATGGCTACACCTTC	CASSHGFYGYTF
TRBV5-1	TRBD2	TRBJ2-3	NA	TGCGCCAGCAGCGAAGACAGCGGGGCAGATACGCAGTATTTT	CASSEDSGADTQYF
TRBV18	NA	TRBJ2-3	few	TGTGCCAGCTCGACAAAGCAAGGGCAGACGCAGTATTTT	CASSTKQGQTQYF
TRBV20-1	TRBD2	TRBJ2-1	NA	TGCAGTGCTAGACGGACTAGCCAGAGCTCCTACAATGAGCAGTTCTTC	CSARRTSQSSYNEQFF
TRBV6-1	TRBD2	TRBJ2-3	few	TGTGCCAGCAGTGAAGTCCCGGGGGGTTTTATCTTGGTCCCCACTAGGACAGATACGCAGTATTTT	CASSEVPGGFILVPTRTDTQYF
TRBV2	TRBD1	TRBJ1-4	few	TGTGCCAGCAGCCTGACGGGACAGGGGGATAAACTGTTTTTT	CASSLTGQGDKLFF
TRBV6-2/TRBV6-3	NA	TRBJ2-7	NA	TGTGCCAGCAGTTTTGCACAGTACAATGAGCAGTACTTC	CASSFAQYNEQYF
TRBV14	NA	TRBJ2-4	few	TGTGCCAGCAGCCAAGAAAGGTTTGCTAGCAGAGCCAAAAACATTCAGTACTTC	CASSQERFASRAKNIQYF
TRBV7-9	NA	TRBJ1-4	NA	TGTGCCAGCAGCTTAGCAGGACGACAACAGGATGAAAAACTGTTTTTT	CASSLAGRQQDEKLFF
TRBV29-1	TRBD1	TRBJ2-5	few	TGCAGCGTTGACCAGGGACAGGGGAACAATGAGCAGTACTTC	CSVDQGQGNNEQYF
TRBV10-3	NA	TRBJ2-5	many	TGTGCCATCAGGGACCACAACCAAGAGACCCAGTACTTC	CAIRDHNQETQYF
TRBV18	NA	TRBJ2-3	NA	TGTGCCAGCTCACCACTGGGGCGGGGTAGCACAGATACGCAGTATTTT	CASSPLGRGSTDTQYF
TRBV29-1	TRBD1	TRBJ1-4	NA	TGCAGCGTGCAACAGGGGGTGGGTGAAAAACTGTTTTTT	CSVQQGVGEKLFF
TRBV28	NA	TRBJ2-1	few	TGTGCCAGCAGTTTATTCTTCTGGGACAGGGATCGTGGCGGGAGGGCCCACAATGAGCAGTTCTTC	CASSLFFWDRDRGGRAHNEQFF
TRBV7-9	NA	TRBJ1-1	few	TGTGCCAGCAGCTTAGGGGTCGTGGACACTGAAGCTTTCTTT	CASSLGVVDTEAFF
TRBV27	TRBD2	TRBJ2-1	NA	TGTGCCAGCAGTCCCACCGGGACTAGCGGGAGGGTAGATGAGCAGTTCTTC	CASSPTGTSGRVDEQFF
TRBV5-1	NA	TRBJ2-7	NA	TGCGCCAGCAGCTTGCGGTACCAAGGCTCCGAGCAGTACTTC	CASSLRYQGSEQYF
TRBV3-1	NA	TRBJ2-7	once	TGTGCCAGCAGCCTGGACAGATTACGAACCTCCTACGAGCAGTACTTC	CASSLDRLRTSYEQYF
TRBV7-2	TRBD1	TRBJ1-5	NA	TGTGCCAGCACTTTAGGGGGCGCGGGTAGTCAGCCCCAGCATTTT	CASTLGGAGSQPQHF
TRBV3-1	TRBD2	TRBJ2-7	NA	TGTGCCAGCACCCATGTTGGCGGGAGAATGGCGTACTTC	CASTHVGGRMAYF
TRBV2	TRBD2	TRBJ2-1	NA	TGTGCCAACTCAAGGACTAGCGGGAGGGTAGATGAGCAGTTCTTC	CANSRTSGRVDEQFF
TRBV5-1	TRBD2	TRBJ2-3	NA	TGCGCCAGCAGCTATAGCGGGGGGACCACAGATACGCAGTATTTT	CASSYSGGTTDTQYF
TRBV5-1	NA	TRBJ2-7	NA	TGCGCCAGCAGCTTGGGGGGGGAACTCCTTTTTGGTGAGCAGTACTTC	CASSLGGELLFGEQYF
TRBV6-2/TRBV6-3	NA	TRBJ2-7	few	TGTGCCAGCAGCTCCGGGCCCCAAGAGGGGGAGCAGTACTTC	CASSSGPQEGEQYF
TRBV5-4	NA	TRBJ2-7	few	TGTGCCAGCAGCCGGTACTTAGCGAGGAGCCTTTACGAGCAGTACTTC	CASSRYLARSLYEQYF
TRBV27	TRBD1	TRBJ1-6	few	TGTGCCAGCAGTTCCGGGACAGGGTCGGGAAATTCACCCCTCCACTTT	CASSSGTGSGNSPLHF
TRBV25-1	NA	TRBJ2-7	many	TGTGCCAGCAGTGATTTAGGATACGAGCAGTACTTC	CASSDLGYEQYF